The present entry profiles one T cell receptor beta chain with its context. It lacks a known antigen. The record has no base qualities; no much larger clone is one base away. The sample comes from a study of OX40 agonist ivuxolimab in advanced cancers. About the full investigation: Ivuxolimab was a fully human IgG2 agonistic monoclonal antibody targeting the costimulatory receptor OX40 (CD134). Intravenous ivuxolimab was administered to patients every 2 weeks at six dose levels: 0.01, 0.1, 0.3, 1.5, 3 and 10 mg/kg. Of the approximately 53 patients in dose escalation, around 20 had hepatocellular carcinoma, around 15 had melanoma, 9 had renal cell carcinoma and 9 had head and neck cancer. The dose-escalation cohort was roughly 80% male with a mean age of approximately 60 years, ranging from 23 to 79. Patients were allowed to have had prior anti-PD-1, anti-PD-L1 or anti-CTLA-4 therapy, and around 40% of the dose-escalation patients had previously received checkpoint inhibitors. Partial responses occurred in three dose-escalation patients, of whom one had hepatocellular carcinoma and two had cutaneous melanoma. The point of sequencing TCRbeta in the periphery was to test whether ivuxolimab changed TCR sequence diversity and drove clonal T-cell expansion. The paper reports the monotherapy dose-escalation portion (N of about 47 patients) of the phase I ivuxolimab trial. Points the paper makes about the study in general: The antigen specificity of the peripheral T cells that underwent clonal expansion was not determined. Low levels of normalized T-cell clonal expansion were also seen in some patients who did not respond. At doses from 0.1 to 3.0 mg/kg, clonal expansion was seen in both CD4+ and CD8+ blood T cells between baseline and week 6. In the 0.1-3.0 mg/kg groups, partial responders had among the lowest normalized peripheral clonal expansion, particularly in CD8+ T cells. After ivuxolimab, more expanded clones were found on average in CD8+ T cells than in CD4+ T cells.

To sequence the TCRbeta CDR3 region, genomic DNA was isolated from the sorted cells. TCRbeta CDR3 regions were sequenced using the immunoSEQ Assay. TCRdb retrieved this table from immuneACCESS and kept in-frame rearrangements only. Not all clones are present; in checked studies, unresolved V genes account for under half, and no reason is known for the remainder. The sample records some 35,000 clones, around 80% of which are singletons. Roughly 25% of the sample belongs to the ten largest clones. The trial excluded patients who had a history of autoimmune disease or who were on systemic immunosuppression. In every dose cohort, peripheral blood was drawn for TCR sequencing at baseline, cycle 4 day 1, and cycle 7 day 1. The samples were drawn from a first-in-human, open-label, multicenter phase I dose-escalation trial of ivuxolimab. Adults with locally advanced or metastatic melanoma, renal cell carcinoma, hepatocellular carcinoma or head and neck squamous cell carcinoma were enrolled in the trial. Before TCR sequencing, CD4+ and CD8+ T cells were separately sorted from peripheral blood.

V trim: 0 bases; J trim: 0 bases; unmatched bases: 3. The CDR1 and CDR2 encoded by the germline V gene are LGHNA and YNFKEQ. Reading from cysteine to phenylalanine, the CDR3 counts 16 amino acids. Kept here is only the CDR3 DNA, which spans 48 bases and is read in frame from base 1. Recombination joined TRBV4-2 with TRBJ1-1, and 8 bases in between align with TRBD1. The receptor's source is an adult with an advanced solid tumor such as melanoma, head and neck, liver or kidney cancer. The sequencing used CD4+ or CD8+ T cells sorted from blood, collected in a trial of the OX40 agonist ivuxolimab. The CDR3 here reads CASSQDTGGMNTEAFF. The DNA sequence is given as TGTGCCAGCAGCCAAGATACAGGGGGAATGAACACTGAAGCTTTCTTT.